Presented here are 16 T cell receptor beta chains from one specimen sequenced in a study of T cell clones after liver transplantation. Sequencing was performed with immunoSEQ multiplex PCR; in TCRdb, only in-frame clones are kept and a portion is missing. The sample has 20,000 to 30,000 clones, around three quarters seen once. Sequencing was performed on CD4+ T cells from blood, taken before liver transplant. Receptor source: a human donor who received a liver transplant.

The gene calls are TRBV30 and TRBJ1-5; 9 nucleotides align to TRBD1. This CDR3 is built from 15 residues. Per germline, CDR1 GTSNPN and CDR2 SVGIG (reference sequence). V shed 2 bases and J 7 bases; nucleotides not matched to a gene: 9. The CDR3 loop reads CAWSTRTGAGQPQHF. In DNA form, the CDR3 reads TGTGCCTGGAGTACTCGGACAGGGGCCGGCCAGCCCCAGCATTTT. The full variable domain, with the rest looked up from reference TRBV30 and TRBJ1-5, is SQTIHQWPATLVQPVGSPLSLECTVEGTSNPNLYWYRQAAGRGLQLLFYSVGIGQISSEVPQNLSASRPQDRQFILSSKKLLLSDSGFYLCAWSTRTGAGQPQHFGDGTRLSIL.

This clone was found a few times. This chain uses TRBV7-2 with TRBJ2-5, with 12 bases aligning to TRBD1. Germline-derived CDR1 and CDR2 are SGHTA and FQGNSA. The CDR3 has 16 residues. J was trimmed by 6 bases and V by 5 bases; bases with no gene match: 10. Here the CDR3 reads CASSRSGTGGMKTQYF. In DNA, the CDR3 is TGTGCCAGCAGCCGATCCGGGACAGGGGGCATGAAGACCCAGTACTTC.

The sample holds a few counts of this clone. Other nucleotide sequences from this sample produce the same CDR3. For the CDR3, the DNA is TGTGCCAGTAGTATCCGGGACAAGAACACTGAAGCTTTCTTT. Translation: CASSIRDKNTEAFF. The chain is built from TRBV19 and TRBJ1-1; weak D call: TRBD1 (6 bases). This CDR3 region has 14 residues. Germline-derived CDR1 and CDR2 are LNHDA and SQIVND (reference sequence). The V gene lost 3 bases and the J gene lost 1 base, with 9 bases spanning the gap.

The chain links TRBV6-1 to TRBJ2-3; TRBD2 agrees at 11 bases. The CDR3 spans 15 residues. Germline V gives CDR1 MNHNS, CDR2 SASEGT. J gave up 3 bases and V 6 bases, and 5 bases lay outside the gene matches. The CDR3 nucleotides are TGTGCCAGCAGGCTAGCGGGGGGCTTGACAGATACGCAGTATTTT. Its protein is CASRLAGGLTDTQYF.

This clone was seen a single time. This chain links TRBV7-8 with TRBJ1-2; D is uncertain. Germline V gives CDR1 SGHVS, CDR2 FQNEAQ. The V end was cut by 1 base, the J end by 8 bases, with 11 bases between. There are 13 residues in the CDR3. CDR3: CASSLEKTRGYTF. The DNA for the CDR3 is TGTGCCAGCAGCTTAGAAAAGACTCGAGGCTACACCTTC.

The J gene is TRBJ2-2, the V gene TRBV4-1, with unresolved D. The CDR3 is made up of 16 amino acids. Germline V gives CDR1 MGHRA, CDR2 YSYEKL. V was pared by 1 base and J by 6 bases, with 15 bases between. This CDR3 reads CASSQGEIRGAGELFF. The CDR3 DNA sequence: TGCGCCAGCAGCCAAGGAGAGATTAGAGGCGCCGGGGAGCTGTTTTTT.

This clone was seen more than once but under ten times. The gene calls are TRBV20-1 and TRBJ1-1; no clear D. Trimming took 8 bases from V and 8 from J, leaving 15 bases between them. Per the germline V gene, CDR1 is DFQATT and CDR2 is SNEGSKA (reference sequence). The CDR3 is made up of 11 amino acids. This CDR3 is CSIVGLPEAFF. The CDR3 DNA is TGCAGTATCGTTGGGTTACCCGAAGCTTTCTTT.

The CDR3 DNA reads as TGTGCCAGCAGTAGGTGGGGGAACACCGGGGAGCTGTTTTTT. Encoded protein: CASSRWGNTGELFF. The chain carries TRBV25-1 and TRBJ2-2, with unresolved D. Between the trimmed V and J ends, which lost 5 bases and 1 base, there was a span of 8 bases. CDR3 length: 14 residues. CDR1 MGHDK and CDR2 SYGVNS come from the germline V gene.

The chain is built from TRBV7-2 and TRBJ1-3; D ambiguous. V was shortened by 5 bases and J by 0 bases, with 14 bases between the two germline ends. The length of the CDR3 is 16 residues. Germline-derived CDR1 and CDR2 are SGHTA and FQGNSA. CDR3 protein: CASSKGPVNSGNTIYF. The CDR3 DNA reads as TGTGCCAGCAGCAAAGGTCCAGTGAACTCTGGAAACACCATATATTTT.

This clone appeared a few times. The chain carries TRBV19 and TRBJ2-5; 11 bases are a match to TRBD2. Per the germline V gene, CDR1 is LNHDA and CDR2 is SQIVND (reference sequence). Trimming at V came to 10 bases and at J to 6 bases, leaving 16 bases not matched to a gene. The CDR3 has 16 residues. The CDR3 DNA follows: TGTGCCACCGAGGGGGTAGCGGGAGGGCCTAGGAAGACCCAGTACTTC. Amino acid sequence: CATEGVAGGPRKTQYF.

This sequence joins TRBV21-1 and TRBJ2-1; TRBD2 reflects the table's D call only, with no check against the DNA. TRBV21-1 is reported as a pseudogene. The length of the CDR3 is 15 residues. The CDR3 coding sequence is TGTGCCAGCAGCAAAGTCGCGGGAGTAGACAATGAGCAGTTCTTC. Protein sequence: CASSKVAGVDNEQFF.

This clone was counted once. The J gene is TRBJ1-5, the V gene TRBV19; D gene ambiguous. V lost 4 bases and J lost 4, with 8 bases in between. Germline V lookup: CDR1 LNHDA, CDR2 SQIVND (reference sequence). CDR3 size: 13 residues. The CDR3 nucleotides are TGTGCCAGTAGTAGAGCTTTTAATCAGCCCCAGCATTTT. It specifies CASSRAFNQPQHF.

This chain uses TRBV6-6 with TRBJ2-5, with a weak D call TRBD2 (6 bases). Deletions cut 8 bases from V and 4 bases from J, with 20 bases between. Germline values: CDR1 MNHNY, CDR2 SVGAGI (reference sequence). The CDR3 spans 15 residues. CDR3 protein: CASSPYGGTRETQYF. The CDR3, as DNA: TGTGCCAGCTCCCCGTACGGGGGAACTAGAGAGACCCAGTACTTC.

A few counts support this clone. This rearrangement joins TRBV4-1 to TRBJ2-2; no reliable D call. Germline values: CDR1 MGHRA, CDR2 YSYEKL. Trimming took 0 bases from V and 1 from J, leaving 3 bases between them. The CDR3 covers 14 residues. The CDR3 is CASSQERNTGELFF. Here the CDR3 DNA reads TGCGCCAGCAGCCAAGAGCGGAACACCGGGGAGCTGTTTTTT.

The V gene is TRBV5-1, the J gene TRBJ1-6, with TRBD1 identical over 8 bases. Germline CDR1 SGHRS, CDR2 YFSETQ. There are 16 residues in the CDR3. Trimming cost V 1 base and J 5 bases; bases outside gene matches: 5. CDR3 in amino acids: CASSLSGQGDNSPLHF. CDR3 in DNA: TGCGCCAGCAGCTTGTCCGGACAGGGCGATAATTCACCCCTCCACTTT.

The chain combines TRBV6-1 with TRBJ1-6, with 8 positions matching TRBD1. The trim removed 2 bases at V and 5 bases at J, leaving 2 bases unmatched. In germline, CDR1 is MNHNS, CDR2 SASEGT. This CDR3 has 15 residues. As DNA, the CDR3 is TGTGCCAGCAGTGAACAGGGGGCGGATAATTCACCCCTCCACTTT. The encoded protein is CASSEQGADNSPLHF.